This T cell receptor beta chain was captured in a study of response to subunit inactivated influenza vaccine. The study, taken as a whole, reports: The authors put forward the suggestion that each seasonal influenza vaccination may bring in only a limited number of new T cells.

As concerns this clonotype: The antigen remains unidentified.

The CDR3 consists of 15 residues. With 0 bases removed from V and 1 base from J, the gap between germline ends came to 9 bases. CDR1 and CDR2 (germline): PRHDT, FYEKMQ (reference sequence). MiXCR, run by TCRdb on the RT-PCR reads, gives a single entry per CDR3 protein. The data show 150,000 to 200,000 distinct CDR3 sequences, about 10% seen once. The sample here was CD8+ T cells sorted from PBMCs, taken approximately 25 months after vaccination. The rearrangement uses TRBV13 and TRBJ2-5; maybe TRBD2 (6 bases). The sequence was collected from a man aged 45 to 75 who received an inactivated influenza vaccine. CDR3 in DNA: TGTGCCAGCAGCTTAGGAGGTAGCGGCCAAGAGACCCAGTACTTC. Encoded protein: CASSLGGSGQETQYF.